Sequencing of this T cell receptor (beta chain) was carried out in a study of T cell responses to AZD1222 COVID-19 vaccine. Overall study results and limits: In the spike-specific TCR repertoire, nearly half reportedly target unmutated variant regions. Donors were mostly white British, more females; clonal diversity possibly underestimated.

This clone has only a few counts. Its target is not known. The assay was immunoSEQ multiplex PCR, and TCRdb's table has in-frame clones only and misses some. The sample has about 150,000 clones, less than 95% seen once; the top ten hold 1.8%. Germline V lookup: CDR1 MDHEN, CDR2 SYDVKM. V shed 5 bases and J 9 bases; nucleotides not matched to a gene: 4. The CDR3 totals 12 residues. This TCR came from an adult in good health. V gene TRBV28 combines with J gene TRBJ1-1, with TRBD1 matching over 9 bases. The sequencing here drew on peripheral blood, taken on day 0 of AZD1222 vaccination. The CDR3 coding sequence is TGTGCCAGCAGTACCGGGACAGGGCAAGCTTTCTTT. It is translated as CASSTGTGQAFF. The whole variable domain, filled in from reference TRBV28 and TRBJ1-1, reads DVKVTQSSRYLVKRTGEKVFLECVQDMDHENMFWYRQDPGLGLRLIYFSYDVKMKEKGDIPEGYSVSREKKERFSLILESASTNQTSMYLCASSTGTGQAFFGQGTRLTVV.